The 7 T cell receptor beta chains in this list originate from one sample, sequenced in a study of response to subunit inactivated influenza vaccine. TCRdb re-analysed the RT-PCR reads in MiXCR, keeping a single row per CDR3 protein. The table includes 750,000 to 850,000 distinct CDR3 sequences, approximately 17% detected once. Sequences were derived from PBMCs from blood, sampled more than 4 days after vaccination. The receptors here all came from a man aged 45 to 65 who received an inactivated influenza vaccine.

The V call is TRBV12-3 or TRBV12-4, the J call TRBJ2-3, with D perhaps matching TRBD2 (7 bases). Between the trimmed V and J ends, which lost 8 bases and 4 bases, there was a span of 16 bases. The length of the CDR3 is 14 residues. The CDR3 bases are TGTGCCAGCCGAGGGGGGGGCTGGGCAGATACGCAGTATTTT. Its protein product is CASRGGGWADTQYF.

The chain joins TRBV5-1 to TRBJ2-5; TRBD1 agrees at 9 bases. CDR3 length: 15 amino acids. Germline V gives CDR1 SGHRS, CDR2 YFSETQ. With 3 bases clipped from V and 5 bases from J, the junction kept 8 bases outside the gene matches. The CDR3 DNA reads as TGCGCCAGCAGCTCACAGGGGGCGGCGGGGGAGACCCAGTACTTC. It codes for CASSSQGAAGETQYF.

V is TRBV5-1 and J is TRBJ1-1; maybe TRBD1 (6 bases). The V gene lost 6 bases and the J gene lost 1 base, with 13 bases spanning the gap. Germline-derived CDR1 and CDR2 are SGHRS and YFSETQ. The CDR3 is 14 residues long. CDR3 nucleotide sequence: TGCGCCAGCAAGAGGAAGGGGGAGAACACTGAAGCTTTCTTT. It is translated as CASKRKGENTEAFF.

This clonotype was observed a handful of times. The V call is TRBV6-1, the J call TRBJ2-1; 7 positions match TRBD1. This CDR3 has 17 residues. From germline, CDR1 is MNHNS and CDR2 SASEGT. V was clipped by 6 bases and J by 0 bases; unmatched bases: 11. The CDR3 DNA reads TGTGCCAGCAGCTCCCCAGGGGGACCGAGCTCCTACAATGAGCAGTTCTTC. This codes for CASSSPGGPSSYNEQFF.

The V gene is TRBV5-1, the J gene TRBJ2-2; 13 bases are shared with TRBD2. This CDR3 spans 16 amino acids. Germline-derived CDR1 and CDR2 are SGHRS and YFSETQ. With 4 bases clipped from V and 4 bases from J, the junction kept 4 bases outside the gene matches. The CDR3 region has the DNA TGCGCCAGCAGCCCCGGGACTAGCGGGGTCACCGGGGAGCTGTTTTTT. Translating gives CASSPGTSGVTGELFF.

This clonotype was observed at least ten times. The chain recombines TRBV11-2 with TRBJ2-2, with 7 bases identical to TRBD1. CDR1 is SGHAT, CDR2 FQNNGV, per germline. The CDR3 runs 17 residues. J gave up 1 base and V 0 bases, and 5 bases lay outside the gene matches. The CDR3 DNA is TGTGCCAGCAGCTTAGATCGCCGGACAGGGAACACCGGGGAGCTGTTTTTT. Translated, it gives CASSLDRRTGNTGELFF.

This clonotype came up a few times. The rearrangement joins TRBV7-6 to TRBJ2-5; 7 positions match TRBD1. The CDR3 contains 15 residues. Germline CDR1 and CDR2: SGHVS and FNYEAQ. Trimming cost V 6 bases and J 3 bases; bases outside gene matches: 10. This CDR3 is CASSSRGQVEETQYF. CDR3 nucleotide sequence: TGTGCCAGCAGTTCACGTGGACAGGTGGAAGAGACCCAGTACTTC.